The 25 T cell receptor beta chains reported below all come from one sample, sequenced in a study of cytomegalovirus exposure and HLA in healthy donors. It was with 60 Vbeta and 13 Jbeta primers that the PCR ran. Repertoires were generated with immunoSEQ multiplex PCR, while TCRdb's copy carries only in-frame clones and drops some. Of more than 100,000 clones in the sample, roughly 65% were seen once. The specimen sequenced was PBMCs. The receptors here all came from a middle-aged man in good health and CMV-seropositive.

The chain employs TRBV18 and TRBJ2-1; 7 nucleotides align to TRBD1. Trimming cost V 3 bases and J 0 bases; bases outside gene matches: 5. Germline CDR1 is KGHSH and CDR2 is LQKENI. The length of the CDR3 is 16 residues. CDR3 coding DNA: TGTGCCAGCTCACCCCCGACAGGGAGCTCCTACAATGAGCAGTTCTTC. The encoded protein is CASSPPTGSSYNEQFF.

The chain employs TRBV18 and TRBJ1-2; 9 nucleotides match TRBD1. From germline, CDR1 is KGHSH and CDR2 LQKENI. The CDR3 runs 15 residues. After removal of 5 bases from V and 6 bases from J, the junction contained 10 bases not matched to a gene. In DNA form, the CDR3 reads TGTGCCAGCTCATCCGCCCGGACAGGGGTGGATGGCTACACCTTC. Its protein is CASSSARTGVDGYTF.

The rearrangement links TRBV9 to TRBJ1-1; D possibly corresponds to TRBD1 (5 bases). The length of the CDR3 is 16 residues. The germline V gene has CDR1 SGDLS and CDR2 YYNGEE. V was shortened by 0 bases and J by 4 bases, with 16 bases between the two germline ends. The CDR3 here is CASSVGMGQVSTEAFF. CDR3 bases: TGTGCCAGCAGCGTAGGGATGGGGCAGGTAAGCACTGAAGCTTTCTTT.

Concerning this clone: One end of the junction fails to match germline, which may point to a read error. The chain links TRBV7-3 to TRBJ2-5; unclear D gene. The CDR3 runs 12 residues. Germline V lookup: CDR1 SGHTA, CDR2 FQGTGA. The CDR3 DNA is TGTGCCAGCAGCTTAAACCAGGAGACCCAGTACTTC. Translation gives CASSLNQETQYF. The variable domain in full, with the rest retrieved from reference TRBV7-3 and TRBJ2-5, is GAGVSQTPSNKVTEKGKYVELRCDPISGHTALYWYRQSLGQGPEFLIYFQGTGAADDSGLPNDRFFAVRPEGSVSTLKIQRTERGDSAVYLCASSLNQETQYFGPGTRLLVL.

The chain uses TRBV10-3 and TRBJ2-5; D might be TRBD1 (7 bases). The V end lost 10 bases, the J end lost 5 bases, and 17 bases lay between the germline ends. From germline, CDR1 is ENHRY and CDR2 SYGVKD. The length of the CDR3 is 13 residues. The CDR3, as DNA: TGTGCCACCCAGGGGGGTCCCGAGGAGACCCAGTACTTC. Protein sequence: CATQGGPEETQYF.

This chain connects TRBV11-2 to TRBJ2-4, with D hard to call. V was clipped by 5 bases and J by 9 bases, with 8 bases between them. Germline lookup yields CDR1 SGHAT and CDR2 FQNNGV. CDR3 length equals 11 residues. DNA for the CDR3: TGTGCCAGCAGCCCCGCCAGCATTCAGTACTTC. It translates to CASSPASIQYF.

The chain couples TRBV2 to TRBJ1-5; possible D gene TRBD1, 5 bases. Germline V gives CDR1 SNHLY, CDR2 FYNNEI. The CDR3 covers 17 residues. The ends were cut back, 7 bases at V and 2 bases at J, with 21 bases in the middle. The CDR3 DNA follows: TGTGCCAGCACCGGGGGTGGGGAAGTCGGGGGCAATCAGCCCCAGCATTTT. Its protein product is CASTGGGEVGGNQPQHF.

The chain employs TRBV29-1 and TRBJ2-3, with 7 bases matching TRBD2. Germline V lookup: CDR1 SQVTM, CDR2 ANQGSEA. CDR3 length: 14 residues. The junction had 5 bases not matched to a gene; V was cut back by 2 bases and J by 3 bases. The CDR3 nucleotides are TGCAGCGTTGAACCGCCTAGCGGTACAGATACGCAGTATTTT. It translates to CSVEPPSGTDTQYF.

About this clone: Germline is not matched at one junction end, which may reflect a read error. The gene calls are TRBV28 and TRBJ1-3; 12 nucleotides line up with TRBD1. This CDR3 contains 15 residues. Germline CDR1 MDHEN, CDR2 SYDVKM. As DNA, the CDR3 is TGTGCCGGCAGGGGTACCGGGACAGGGGGCCACACCATATATTTT. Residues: CAGRGTGTGGHTIYF. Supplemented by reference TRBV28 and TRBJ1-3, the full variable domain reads DVKVTQSSRYLVKRTGEKVFLECVQDMDHENMFWYRQDPGLGLRLIYFSYDVKMKEKGDIPEGYSVSREKKERFSLILESASTNQTSMYLCAGRGTGTGGHTIYFGEGSWLTVV.

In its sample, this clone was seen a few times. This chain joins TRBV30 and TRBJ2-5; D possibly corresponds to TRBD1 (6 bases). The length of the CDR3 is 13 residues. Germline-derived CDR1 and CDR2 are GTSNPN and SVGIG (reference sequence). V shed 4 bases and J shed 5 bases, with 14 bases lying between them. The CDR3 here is CAWNLGGKETQYF. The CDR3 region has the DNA TGTGCCTGGAACCTAGGGGGTAAGGAGACCCAGTACTTC. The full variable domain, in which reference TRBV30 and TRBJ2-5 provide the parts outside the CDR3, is SQTIHQWPATLVQPVGSPLSLECTVEGTSNPNLYWYRQAAGRGLQLLFYSVGIGQISSEVPQNLSASRPQDRQFILSSKKLLLSDSGFYLCAWNLGGKETQYFGPGTRLLVL.

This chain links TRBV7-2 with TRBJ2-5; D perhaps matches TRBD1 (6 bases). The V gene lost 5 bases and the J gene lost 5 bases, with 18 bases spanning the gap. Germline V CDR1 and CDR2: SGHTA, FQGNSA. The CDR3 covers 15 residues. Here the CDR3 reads CASSGRQGGQETQYF. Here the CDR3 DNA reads TGTGCCAGCAGCGGACGTCAAGGGGGTCAGGAGACCCAGTACTTC.

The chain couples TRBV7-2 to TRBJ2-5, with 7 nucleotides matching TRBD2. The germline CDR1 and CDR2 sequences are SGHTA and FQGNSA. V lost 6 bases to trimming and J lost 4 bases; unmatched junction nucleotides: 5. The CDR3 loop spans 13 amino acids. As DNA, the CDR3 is TGTGCCAGCAGTTCTATAGCGGGAGAGACCCAGTACTTC. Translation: CASSSIAGETQYF. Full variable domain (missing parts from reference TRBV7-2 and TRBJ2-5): GAGVSQSPSNKVTEKGKDVELRCDPISGHTALYWYRQSLGQGLEFLIYFQGNSAPDKSGLPSDRFSAERTGGSVSTLTIQRTQQEDSAVYLCASSSIAGETQYFGPGTRLLVL.

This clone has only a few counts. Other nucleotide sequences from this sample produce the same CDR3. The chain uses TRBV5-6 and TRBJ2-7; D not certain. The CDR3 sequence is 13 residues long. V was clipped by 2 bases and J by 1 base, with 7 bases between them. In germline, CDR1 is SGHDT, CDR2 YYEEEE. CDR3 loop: CASSFVQSYEQYF. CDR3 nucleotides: TGTGCCAGCAGCTTCGTACAGTCCTACGAGCAGTACTTC.

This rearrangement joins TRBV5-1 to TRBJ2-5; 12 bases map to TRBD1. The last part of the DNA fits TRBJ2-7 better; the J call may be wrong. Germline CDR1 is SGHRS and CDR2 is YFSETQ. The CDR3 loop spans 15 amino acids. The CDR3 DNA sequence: TGCGCCAGCAGCGGCCGGGACAGGGGGCTCTACGAGCAGTACTTC. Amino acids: CASSGRDRGLYEQYF.

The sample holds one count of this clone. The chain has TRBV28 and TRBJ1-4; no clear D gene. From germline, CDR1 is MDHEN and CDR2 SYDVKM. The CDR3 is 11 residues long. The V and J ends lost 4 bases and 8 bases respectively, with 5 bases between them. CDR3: CASSSREKLFF. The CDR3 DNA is TGTGCCAGCAGTTCACGGGAAAAACTGTTTTTT.

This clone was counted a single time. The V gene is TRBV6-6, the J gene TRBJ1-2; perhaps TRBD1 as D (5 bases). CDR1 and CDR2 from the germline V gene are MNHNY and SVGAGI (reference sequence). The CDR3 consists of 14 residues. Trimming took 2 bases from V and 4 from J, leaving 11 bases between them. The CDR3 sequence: CASSYRTPGYGYTF. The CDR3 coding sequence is TGTGCCAGCAGTTACCGGACACCCGGCTATGGCTACACCTTC.

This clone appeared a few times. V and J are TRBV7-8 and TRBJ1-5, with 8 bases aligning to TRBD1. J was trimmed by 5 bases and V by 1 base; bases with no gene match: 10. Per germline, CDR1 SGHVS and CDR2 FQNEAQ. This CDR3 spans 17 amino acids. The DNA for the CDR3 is TGTGCCAGCAGCTTAGTCCCCCTCGGGACAGGAGATCAGCCCCAGCATTTT. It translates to CASSLVPLGTGDQPQHF.

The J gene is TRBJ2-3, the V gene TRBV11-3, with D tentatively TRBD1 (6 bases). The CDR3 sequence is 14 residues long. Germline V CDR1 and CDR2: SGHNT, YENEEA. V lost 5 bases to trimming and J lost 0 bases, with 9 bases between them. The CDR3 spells CASSEDSSTDTQYF. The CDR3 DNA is TGTGCCAGCAGCGAGGACAGTAGCACAGATACGCAGTATTTT.

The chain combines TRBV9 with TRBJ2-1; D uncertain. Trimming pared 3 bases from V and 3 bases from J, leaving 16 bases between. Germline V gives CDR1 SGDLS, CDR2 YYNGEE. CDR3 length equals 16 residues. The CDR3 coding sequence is TGTGCCAGCAGCGAGTCCCCCCTGCCTAACTACAATGAGCAGTTCTTC. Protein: CASSESPLPNYNEQFF.

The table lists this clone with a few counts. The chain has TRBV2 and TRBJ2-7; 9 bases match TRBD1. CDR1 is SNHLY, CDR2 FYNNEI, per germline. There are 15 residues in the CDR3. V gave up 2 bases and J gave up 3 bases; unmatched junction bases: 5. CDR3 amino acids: CASSESRDRDYEQYF. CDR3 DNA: TGTGCCAGCAGTGAATCCCGGGACAGGGACTACGAGCAGTACTTC.

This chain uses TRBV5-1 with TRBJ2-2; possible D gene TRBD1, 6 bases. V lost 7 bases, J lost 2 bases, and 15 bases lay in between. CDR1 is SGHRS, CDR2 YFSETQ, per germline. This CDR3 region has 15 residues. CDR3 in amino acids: CASYRDTVNTGELFF. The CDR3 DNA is TGCGCCAGCTACCGGGACACGGTTAACACCGGGGAGCTGTTTTTT.

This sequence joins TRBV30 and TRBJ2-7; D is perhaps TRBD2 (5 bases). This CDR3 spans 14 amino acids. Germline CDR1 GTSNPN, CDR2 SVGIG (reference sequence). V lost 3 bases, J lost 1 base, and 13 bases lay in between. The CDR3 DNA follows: TGTGCCTGGAGAGAAAGCGACTATTCCTACGAGCAGTACTTC. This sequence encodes CAWRESDYSYEQYF.

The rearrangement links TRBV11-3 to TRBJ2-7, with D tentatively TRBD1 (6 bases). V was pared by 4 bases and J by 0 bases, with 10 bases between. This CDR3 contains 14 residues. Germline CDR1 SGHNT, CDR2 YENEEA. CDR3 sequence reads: CASSSGTNSYEQYF. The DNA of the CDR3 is TGTGCCAGCAGCTCCGGGACAAACTCCTACGAGCAGTACTTC.

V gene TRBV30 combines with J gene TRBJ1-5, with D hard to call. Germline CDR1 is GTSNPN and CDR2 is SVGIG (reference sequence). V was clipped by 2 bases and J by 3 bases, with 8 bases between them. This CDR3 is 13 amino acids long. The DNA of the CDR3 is TGTGCCTGGAGTCCCTACCTCAATCAGCCCCAGCATTTT. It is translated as CAWSPYLNQPQHF.

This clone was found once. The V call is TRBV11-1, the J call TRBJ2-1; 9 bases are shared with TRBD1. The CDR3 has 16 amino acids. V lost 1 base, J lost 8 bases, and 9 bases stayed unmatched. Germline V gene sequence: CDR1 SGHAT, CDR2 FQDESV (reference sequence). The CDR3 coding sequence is TGTGCCAGCAGCTTAGGAACGGGACAGGGCAGGGATGAGCAGTTCTTC. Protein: CASSLGTGQGRDEQFF.